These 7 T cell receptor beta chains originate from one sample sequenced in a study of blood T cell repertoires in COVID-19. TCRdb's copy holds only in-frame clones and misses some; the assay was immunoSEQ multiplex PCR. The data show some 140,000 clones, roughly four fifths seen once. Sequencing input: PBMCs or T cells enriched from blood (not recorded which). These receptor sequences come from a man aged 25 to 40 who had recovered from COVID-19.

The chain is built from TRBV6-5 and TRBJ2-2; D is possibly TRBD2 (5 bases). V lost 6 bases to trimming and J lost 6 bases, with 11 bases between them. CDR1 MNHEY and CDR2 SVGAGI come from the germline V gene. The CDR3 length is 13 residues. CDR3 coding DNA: TGTGCCAGCAGCCGGGATGGGGCCGGGGAGCTGTTTTTT. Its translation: CASSRDGAGELFF.

CDR3 sequence reads: CASSYSTEGYGYTF. Written as DNA, the CDR3 is TGTGCCAGCAGTTACTCGACGGAGGGCTATGGCTACACCTTC. The J gene is TRBJ1-2, the V gene TRBV6-5; D is unclear. V lost 0 bases, J lost 4 bases, and 9 bases lay in between. CDR1 MNHEY and CDR2 SVGAGI come from the germline V gene. The CDR3 has 14 amino acids.

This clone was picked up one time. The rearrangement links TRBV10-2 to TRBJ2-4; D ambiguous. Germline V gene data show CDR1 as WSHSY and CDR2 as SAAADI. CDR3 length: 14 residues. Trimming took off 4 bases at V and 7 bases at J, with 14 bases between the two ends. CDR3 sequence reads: CASSGLVVSNIQYF. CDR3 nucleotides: TGCGCCAGCAGTGGCCTAGTGGTGTCGAACATTCAGTACTTC.

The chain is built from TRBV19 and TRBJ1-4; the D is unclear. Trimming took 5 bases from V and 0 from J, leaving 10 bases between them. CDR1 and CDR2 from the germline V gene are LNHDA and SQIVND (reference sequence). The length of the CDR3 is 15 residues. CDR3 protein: CASSRGATTNEKLFF. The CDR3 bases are TGTGCCAGTAGTCGCGGTGCCACAACTAATGAAAAACTGTTTTTT. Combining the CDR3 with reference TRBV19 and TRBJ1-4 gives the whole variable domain DGGITQSPKYLFRKEGQNVTLSCEQNLNHDAMYWYRQDPGQGLRLIYYSQIVNDFQKGDIAEGYSVSREKKESFPLTVTSAQKNPTAFYLCASSRGATTNEKLFFGSGTQLSVL.

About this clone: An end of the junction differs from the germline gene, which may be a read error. DNA of the CDR3: TGCAGCGTTGGTGAAGGGGACTCCTCTTTTGACTTC. Its protein is CSVGEGDSSFDF. The chain couples TRBV29-1 to TRBJ2-5; maybe TRBD2 (6 bases). CDR3 length equals 12 residues. Germline CDR1 and CDR2: SQVTM and ANQGSEA.

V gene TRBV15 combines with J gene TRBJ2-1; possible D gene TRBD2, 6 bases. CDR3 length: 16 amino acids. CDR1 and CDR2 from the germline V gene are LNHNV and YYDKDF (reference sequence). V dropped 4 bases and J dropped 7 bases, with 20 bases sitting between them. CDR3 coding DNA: TGTGCCACCAGCAAGAGGGGAGGTCGAGGGAGAAATGAGCAGTTCTTC. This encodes CATSKRGGRGRNEQFF.

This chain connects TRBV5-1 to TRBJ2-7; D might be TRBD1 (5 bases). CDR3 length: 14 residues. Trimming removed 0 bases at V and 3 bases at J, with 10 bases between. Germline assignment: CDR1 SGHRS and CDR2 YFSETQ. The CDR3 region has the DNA TGCGCCAGCAGCTTGGACAGGATAAGCTACGAGCAGTACTTC. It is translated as CASSLDRISYEQYF.